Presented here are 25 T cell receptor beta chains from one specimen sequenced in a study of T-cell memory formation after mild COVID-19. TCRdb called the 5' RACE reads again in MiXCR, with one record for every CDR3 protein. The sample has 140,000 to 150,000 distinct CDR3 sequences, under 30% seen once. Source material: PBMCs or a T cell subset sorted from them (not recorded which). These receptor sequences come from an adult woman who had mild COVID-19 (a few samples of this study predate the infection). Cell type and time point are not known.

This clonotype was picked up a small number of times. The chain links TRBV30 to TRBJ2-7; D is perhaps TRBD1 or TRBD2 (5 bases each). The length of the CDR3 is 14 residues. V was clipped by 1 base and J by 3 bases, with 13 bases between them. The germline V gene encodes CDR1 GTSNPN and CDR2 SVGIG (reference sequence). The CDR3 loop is CAWSDRDQDYEQYF. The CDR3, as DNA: TGTGCCTGGAGTGACCGGGACCAAGACTACGAGCAGTACTTC.

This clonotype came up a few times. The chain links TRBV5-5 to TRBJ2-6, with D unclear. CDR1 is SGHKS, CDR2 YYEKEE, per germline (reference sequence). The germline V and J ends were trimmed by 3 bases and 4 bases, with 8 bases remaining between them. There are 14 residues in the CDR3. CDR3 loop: CASSSVEGANVLTF. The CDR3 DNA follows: TGTGCCAGCAGCTCCGTCGAAGGGGCCAACGTCCTGACTTTC.

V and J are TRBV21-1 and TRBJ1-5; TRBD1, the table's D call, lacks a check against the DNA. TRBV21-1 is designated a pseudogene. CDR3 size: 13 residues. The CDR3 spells CALSGTGRQPQHF. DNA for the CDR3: TGTGCCCTAAGTGGAACAGGGCGGCAGCCCCAGCATTTT.

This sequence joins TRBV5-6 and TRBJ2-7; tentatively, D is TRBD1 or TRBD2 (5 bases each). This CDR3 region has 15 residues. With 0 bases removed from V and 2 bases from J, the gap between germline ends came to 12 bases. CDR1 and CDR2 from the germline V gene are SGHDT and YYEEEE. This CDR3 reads CASSLGAGSAYEQYF. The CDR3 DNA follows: TGTGCCAGCAGCTTGGGGGCAGGGAGCGCCTACGAGCAGTACTTC.

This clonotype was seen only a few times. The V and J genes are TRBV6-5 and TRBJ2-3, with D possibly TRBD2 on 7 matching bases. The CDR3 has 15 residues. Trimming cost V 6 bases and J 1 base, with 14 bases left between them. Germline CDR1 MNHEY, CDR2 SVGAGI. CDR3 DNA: TGTGCCAGCAGCCCGCGGGGGCTTGGCACAGATACGCAGTATTTT. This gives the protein CASSPRGLGTDTQYF.

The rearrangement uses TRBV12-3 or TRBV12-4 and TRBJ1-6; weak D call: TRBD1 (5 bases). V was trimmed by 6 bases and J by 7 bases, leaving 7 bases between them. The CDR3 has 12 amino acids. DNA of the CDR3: TGTGCCAGCAGCGCAGGGAATTCACCCCTCCACTTT. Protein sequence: CASSAGNSPLHF.

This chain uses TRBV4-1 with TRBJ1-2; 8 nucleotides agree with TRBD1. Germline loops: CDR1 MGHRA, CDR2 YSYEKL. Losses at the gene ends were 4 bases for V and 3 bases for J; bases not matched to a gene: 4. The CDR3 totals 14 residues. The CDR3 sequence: CASSLTGGDYGYTF. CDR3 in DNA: TGCGCCAGCAGCCTTACAGGGGGGGACTATGGCTACACCTTC.

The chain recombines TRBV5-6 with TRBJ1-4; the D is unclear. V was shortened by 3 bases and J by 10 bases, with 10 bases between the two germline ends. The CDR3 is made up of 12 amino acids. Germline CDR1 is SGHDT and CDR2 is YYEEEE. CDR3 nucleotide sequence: TGTGCCAGCAGCTCGGAGGGCGGAAAACTGTTTTTT. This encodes CASSSEGGKLFF.

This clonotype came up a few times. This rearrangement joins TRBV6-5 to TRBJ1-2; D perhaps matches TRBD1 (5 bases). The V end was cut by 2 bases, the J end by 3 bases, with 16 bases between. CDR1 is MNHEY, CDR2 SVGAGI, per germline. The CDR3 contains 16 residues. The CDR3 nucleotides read TGTGCCAGCAGTTACCTTTACTCCGGGACGGACTATGGCTACACCTTC. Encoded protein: CASSYLYSGTDYGYTF.

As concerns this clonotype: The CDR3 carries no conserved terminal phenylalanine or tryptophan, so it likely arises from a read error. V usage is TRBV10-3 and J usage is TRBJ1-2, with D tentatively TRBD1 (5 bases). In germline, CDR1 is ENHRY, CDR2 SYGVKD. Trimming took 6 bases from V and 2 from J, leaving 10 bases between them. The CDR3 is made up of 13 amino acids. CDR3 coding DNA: TGTGCCATCAGCCTGGGGGAGAACTATGGCTACACCTTA. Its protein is CAISLGENYGYTL.

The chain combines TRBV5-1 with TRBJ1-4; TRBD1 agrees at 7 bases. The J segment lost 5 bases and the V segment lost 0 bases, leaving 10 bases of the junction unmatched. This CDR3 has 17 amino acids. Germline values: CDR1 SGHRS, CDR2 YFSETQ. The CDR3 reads CASSLGDRESINEKLFF. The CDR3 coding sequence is TGCGCCAGCAGCTTGGGAGACAGGGAAAGTATCAATGAAAAACTGTTTTTT.

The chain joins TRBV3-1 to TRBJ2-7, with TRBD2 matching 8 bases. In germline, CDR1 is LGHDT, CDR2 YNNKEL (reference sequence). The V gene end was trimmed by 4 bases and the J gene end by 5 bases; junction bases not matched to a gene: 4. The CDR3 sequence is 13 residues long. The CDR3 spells CASSLAGYDEQYF. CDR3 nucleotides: TGTGCCAGCAGCCTAGCGGGGTACGACGAGCAGTACTTC.

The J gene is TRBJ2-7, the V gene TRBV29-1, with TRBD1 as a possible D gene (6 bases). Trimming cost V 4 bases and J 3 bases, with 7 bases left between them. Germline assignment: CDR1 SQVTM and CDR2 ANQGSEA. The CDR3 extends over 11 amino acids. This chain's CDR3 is CSVADSYEQYF. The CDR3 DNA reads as TGCAGCGTTGCGGACAGCTACGAGCAGTACTTC.

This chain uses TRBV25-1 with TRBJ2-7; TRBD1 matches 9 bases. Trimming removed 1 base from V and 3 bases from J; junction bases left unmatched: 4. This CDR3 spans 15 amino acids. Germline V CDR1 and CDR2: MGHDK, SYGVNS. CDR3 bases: TGTGCCAGCAGTGAATGGGACAGGGAGCTCTACGAGCAGTACTTC. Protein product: CASSEWDRELYEQYF.

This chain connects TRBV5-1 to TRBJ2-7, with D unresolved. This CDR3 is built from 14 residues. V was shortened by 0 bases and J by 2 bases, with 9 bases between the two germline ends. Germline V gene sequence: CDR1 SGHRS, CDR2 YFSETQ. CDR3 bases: TGCGCCAGCAGCTTGGGAAGCTTGACCTACGAGCAGTACTTC. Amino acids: CASSLGSLTYEQYF.

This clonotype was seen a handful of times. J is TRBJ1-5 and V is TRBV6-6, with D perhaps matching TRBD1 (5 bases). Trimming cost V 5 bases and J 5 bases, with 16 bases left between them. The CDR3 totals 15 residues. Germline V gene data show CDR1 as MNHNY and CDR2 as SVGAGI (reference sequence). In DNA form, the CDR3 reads TGTGCCAGCAGTCACGGACACGGGGTTGATCAGCCCCAGCATTTT. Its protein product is CASSHGHGVDQPQHF.

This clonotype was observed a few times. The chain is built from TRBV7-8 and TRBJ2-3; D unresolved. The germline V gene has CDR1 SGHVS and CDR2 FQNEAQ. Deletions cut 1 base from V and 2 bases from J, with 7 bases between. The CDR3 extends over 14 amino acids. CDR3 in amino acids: CASSLGVVTDTQYF. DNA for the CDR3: TGTGCCAGCAGCTTAGGCGTCGTCACAGATACGCAGTATTTT.

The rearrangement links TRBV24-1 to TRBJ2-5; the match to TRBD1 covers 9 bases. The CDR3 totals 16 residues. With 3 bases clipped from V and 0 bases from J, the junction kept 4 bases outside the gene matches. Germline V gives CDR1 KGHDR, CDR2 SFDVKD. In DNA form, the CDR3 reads TGTGCCACCAGTGATGCGGACAGGGGATACCAAGAGACCCAGTACTTC. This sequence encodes CATSDADRGYQETQYF.

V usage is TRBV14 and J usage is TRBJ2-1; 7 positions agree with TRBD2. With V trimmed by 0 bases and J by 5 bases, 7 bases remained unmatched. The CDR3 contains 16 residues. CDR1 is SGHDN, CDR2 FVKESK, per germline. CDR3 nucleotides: TGTGCCAGCAGCCAAGAGGGGGGGGTAACCCACAATGAGCAGTTCTTC. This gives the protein CASSQEGGVTHNEQFF.

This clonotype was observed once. CDR3 in amino acids: CASSWWRELDRGGRDTQYF. The CDR3 nucleotides read TGTGCCAGCAGTTGGTGGCGGGAGCTCGATAGGGGAGGTCGAGATACGCAGTATTTT. The chain combines TRBV28 with TRBJ2-3; 7 bases align to TRBD2. Germline-derived CDR1 and CDR2 are MDHEN and SYDVKM. The CDR3 extends over 19 amino acids. V was pared by 4 bases and J by 5 bases, with 21 bases of the junction left unmatched.

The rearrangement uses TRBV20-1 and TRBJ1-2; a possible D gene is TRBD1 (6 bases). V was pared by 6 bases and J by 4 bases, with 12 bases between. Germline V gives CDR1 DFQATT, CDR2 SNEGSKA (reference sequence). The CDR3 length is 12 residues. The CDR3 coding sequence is TGCAGTGCGCGGGACAAAAGCTATGGCTACACCTTC. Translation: CSARDKSYGYTF.

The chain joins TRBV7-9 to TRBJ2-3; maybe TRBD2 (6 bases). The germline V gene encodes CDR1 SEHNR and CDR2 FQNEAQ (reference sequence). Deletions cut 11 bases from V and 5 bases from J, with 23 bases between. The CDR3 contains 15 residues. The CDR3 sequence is CAEARTLAGRDTQYF. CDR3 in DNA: TGTGCCGAGGCCCGGACACTAGCAGGAAGAGATACGCAGTATTTT.

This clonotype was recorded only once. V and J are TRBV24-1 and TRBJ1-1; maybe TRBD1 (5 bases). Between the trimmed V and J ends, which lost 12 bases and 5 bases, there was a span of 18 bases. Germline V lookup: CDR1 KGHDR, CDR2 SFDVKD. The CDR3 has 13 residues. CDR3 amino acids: CAVASPEGTEAFF. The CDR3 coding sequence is TGTGCCGTTGCCTCGCCGGAGGGGACTGAAGCTTTCTTT.

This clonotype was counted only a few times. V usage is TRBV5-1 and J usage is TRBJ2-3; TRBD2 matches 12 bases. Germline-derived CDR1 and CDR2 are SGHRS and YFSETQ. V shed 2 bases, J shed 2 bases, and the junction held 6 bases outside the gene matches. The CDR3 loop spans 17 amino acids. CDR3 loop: CASSLLLAGGDTDTQYF. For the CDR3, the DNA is TGCGCCAGCAGCTTACTTCTAGCGGGGGGGGACACAGATACGCAGTATTTT.

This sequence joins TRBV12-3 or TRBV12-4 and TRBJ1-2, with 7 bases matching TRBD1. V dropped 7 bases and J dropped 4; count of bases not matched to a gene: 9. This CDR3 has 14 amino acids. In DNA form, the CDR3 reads TGTGCCAGCACCCCCCCAGGGGGAGTCTATGGCTACACCTTC. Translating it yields CASTPPGGVYGYTF.